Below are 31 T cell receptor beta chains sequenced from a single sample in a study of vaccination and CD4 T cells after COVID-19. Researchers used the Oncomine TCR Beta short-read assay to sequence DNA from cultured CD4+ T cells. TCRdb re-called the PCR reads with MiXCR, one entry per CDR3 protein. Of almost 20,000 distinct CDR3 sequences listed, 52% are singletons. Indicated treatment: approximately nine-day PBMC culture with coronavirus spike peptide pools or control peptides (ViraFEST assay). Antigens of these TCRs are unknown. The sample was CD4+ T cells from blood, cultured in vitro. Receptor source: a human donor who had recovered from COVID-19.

The CDR3 loop reads CATSQTGVQPQHF. The DNA of the CDR3 is TGTGCCACCAGCCAGACAGGCGTTCAGCCCCAGCATTTT. The chain is built from TRBV15 and TRBJ1-5, with D perhaps TRBD1 (6 bases). V dropped 5 bases and J dropped 6 bases, with 11 bases sitting between them. Looked up from germline, CDR1 is LNHNV and CDR2 is YYDKDF (reference sequence). The CDR3 covers 13 residues. Filled out from reference TRBV15 and TRBJ1-5, the complete variable domain reads DAMVIQNPRYQVTQFGKPVTLSCSQTLNHNVMYWYQQKSSQAPKLLFHYYDKDFNNEADTPDNFQSRRPNTSFCFLDIRSPGLGDTAMYLCATSQTGVQPQHFGDGTRLSIL.

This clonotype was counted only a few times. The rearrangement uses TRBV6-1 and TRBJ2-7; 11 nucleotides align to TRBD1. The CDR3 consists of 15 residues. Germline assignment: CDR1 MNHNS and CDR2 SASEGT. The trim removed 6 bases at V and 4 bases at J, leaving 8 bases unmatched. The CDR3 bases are TGTGCCAGCAGATCTGGACAGGGGGCGTCGTACGAGCAGTACTTC. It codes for CASRSGQGASYEQYF.

This chain's CDR3 is CASSRDSFLGYTF. CDR3 nucleotides: TGCGCCAGCAGTCGGGACAGTTTTCTTGGCTACACCTTC. The V call is TRBV5-1, the J call TRBJ1-2; 7 bases are shared with TRBD1. Germline values: CDR1 SGHRS, CDR2 YFSETQ. With 5 bases clipped from V and 7 bases from J, the junction kept 8 bases outside the gene matches. The CDR3 extends over 13 amino acids.

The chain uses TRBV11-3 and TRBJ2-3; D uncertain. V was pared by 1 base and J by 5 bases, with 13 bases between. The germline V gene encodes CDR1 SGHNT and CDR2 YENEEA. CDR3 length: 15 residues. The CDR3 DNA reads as TGTGCCAGCAGCTTAGGGCCAACCCCCGGAGATACGCAGTATTTT. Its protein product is CASSLGPTPGDTQYF. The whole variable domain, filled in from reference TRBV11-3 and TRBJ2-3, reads EAGVVQSPRYKIIEKKQPVAFWCNPISGHNTLYWYLQNLGQGPELLIRYENEEAVDDSQLPKDRFSAERLKGVDSTLKIQPAELGDSAVYLCASSLGPTPGDTQYFGPGTRLTVL.

The CDR3 DNA reads TGCAGTGCTAGTTTTACGGGTCTAGGCACTGAAGCTTTCTTT. Its translation: CSASFTGLGTEAFF. The rearrangement uses TRBV20-1 and TRBJ1-1; D is undetermined. The germline V and J ends were trimmed by 3 bases and 4 bases, with 15 bases remaining between them. The CDR3 extends over 14 amino acids. Germline-derived CDR1 and CDR2 are DFQATT and SNEGSKA (reference sequence).

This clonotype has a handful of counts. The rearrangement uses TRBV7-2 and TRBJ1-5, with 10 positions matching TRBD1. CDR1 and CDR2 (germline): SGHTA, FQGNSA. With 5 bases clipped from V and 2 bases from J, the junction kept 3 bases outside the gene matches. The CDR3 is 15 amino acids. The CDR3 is CASSTDRGGNQPQHF. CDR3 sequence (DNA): TGTGCCAGCAGCACGGACAGGGGGGGCAATCAGCCCCAGCATTTT.

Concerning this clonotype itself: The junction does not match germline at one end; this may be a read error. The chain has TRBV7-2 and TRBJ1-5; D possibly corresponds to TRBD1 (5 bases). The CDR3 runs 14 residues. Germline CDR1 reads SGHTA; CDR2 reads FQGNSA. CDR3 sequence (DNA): TGTGCGTCGCTCGGGGGTCTGAGCAATCAACCCCAGCATTTT. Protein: CASLGGLSNQPQHF.

The CDR3 is CATMFGTLNQPQHF. DNA of the CDR3: TGTGCCACCATGTTTGGGACCCTAAATCAGCCCCAGCATTTT. The V call is TRBV6-1, the J call TRBJ1-5; tentatively, D is TRBD1 (5 bases). CDR3 size: 14 residues. Per the germline V gene, CDR1 is MNHNS and CDR2 is SASEGT. V was cut by 10 bases and J by 4 bases, with 17 bases left in between.

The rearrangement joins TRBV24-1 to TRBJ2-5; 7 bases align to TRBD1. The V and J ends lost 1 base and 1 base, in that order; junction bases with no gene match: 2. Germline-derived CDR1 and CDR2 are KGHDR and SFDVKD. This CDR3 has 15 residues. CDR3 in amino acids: CATSDFGQVQETQYF. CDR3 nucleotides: TGTGCCACCAGTGATTTCGGACAGGTCCAAGAGACCCAGTACTTC.

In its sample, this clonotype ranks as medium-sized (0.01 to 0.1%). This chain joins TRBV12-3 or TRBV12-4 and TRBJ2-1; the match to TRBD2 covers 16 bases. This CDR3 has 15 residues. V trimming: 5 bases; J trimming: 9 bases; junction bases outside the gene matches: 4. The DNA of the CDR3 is TGTGCCAGCAGTGAAGGGACTAGCGGGAGGGGTGAGCAGTTCTTC. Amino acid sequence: CASSEGTSGRGEQFF.

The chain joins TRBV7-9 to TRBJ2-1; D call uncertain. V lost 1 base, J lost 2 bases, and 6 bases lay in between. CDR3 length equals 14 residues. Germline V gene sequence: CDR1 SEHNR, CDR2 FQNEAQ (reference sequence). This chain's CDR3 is CASSLDTTYNEQFF. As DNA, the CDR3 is TGTGCCAGCAGCTTAGATACAACCTACAATGAGCAGTTCTTC. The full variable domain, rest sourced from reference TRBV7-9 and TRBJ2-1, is DTGVSQNPRHKITKRGQNVTFRCDPISEHNRLYWYRQTLGQGPEFLTYFQNEAQLEKSRLLSDRFSAERPKGSFSTLEIQRTEQGDSAMYLCASSLDTTYNEQFFGPGTRLTVL.

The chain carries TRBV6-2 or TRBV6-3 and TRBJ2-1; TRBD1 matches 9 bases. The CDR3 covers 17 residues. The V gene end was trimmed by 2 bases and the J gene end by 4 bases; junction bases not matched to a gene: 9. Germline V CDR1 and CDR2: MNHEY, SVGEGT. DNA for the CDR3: TGTGCCAGCAGTTACGGGGGACAGGGTAAACCGTACAATGAGCAGTTCTTC. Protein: CASSYGGQGKPYNEQFF.

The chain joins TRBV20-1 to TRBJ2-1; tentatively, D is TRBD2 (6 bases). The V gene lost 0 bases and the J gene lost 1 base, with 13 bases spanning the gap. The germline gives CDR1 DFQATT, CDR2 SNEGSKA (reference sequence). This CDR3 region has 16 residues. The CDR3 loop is CSARELVAASYNEQFF. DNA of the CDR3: TGCAGTGCTAGAGAGTTGGTAGCGGCGTCCTACAATGAGCAGTTCTTC.

The CDR3 protein is CASGGTSGRGNEQFF. CDR3 nucleotide sequence: TGTGCCAGCGGAGGGACTAGCGGGAGAGGCAATGAGCAGTTCTTC. The chain joins TRBV2 to TRBJ2-1; TRBD2 agrees at 14 bases. CDR1 and CDR2 (germline): SNHLY, FYNNEI. The length of the CDR3 is 15 residues. The ends lost 8 bases at V and 6 bases at J; junction bases unmatched: 6.

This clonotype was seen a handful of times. The CDR3 DNA is TGTGCCAGCAGCTACATGTCCCGCAATCAGCCCCAGCATTTT. It is translated as CASSYMSRNQPQHF. The rearrangement joins TRBV7-8 to TRBJ1-5; D ambiguous. Germline CDR1 and CDR2: SGHVS and FQNEAQ. The CDR3 covers 14 residues. V dropped 4 bases and J dropped 2 bases, with 9 bases sitting between them.

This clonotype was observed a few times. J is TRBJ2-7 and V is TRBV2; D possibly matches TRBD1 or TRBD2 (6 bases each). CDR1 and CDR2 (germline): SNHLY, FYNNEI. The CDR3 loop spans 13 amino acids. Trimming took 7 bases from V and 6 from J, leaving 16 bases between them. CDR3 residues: CASTEQGGIEQYF. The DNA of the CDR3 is TGTGCCAGCACCGAACAGGGAGGTATCGAGCAGTACTTC.

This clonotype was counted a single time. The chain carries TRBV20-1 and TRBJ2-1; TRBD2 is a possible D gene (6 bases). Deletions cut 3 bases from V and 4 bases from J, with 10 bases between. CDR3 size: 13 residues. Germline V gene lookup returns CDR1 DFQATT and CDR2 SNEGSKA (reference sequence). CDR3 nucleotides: TGCAGTGCTAGTGCGGGAACTTACAATGAGCAGTTCTTC. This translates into CSASAGTYNEQFF.

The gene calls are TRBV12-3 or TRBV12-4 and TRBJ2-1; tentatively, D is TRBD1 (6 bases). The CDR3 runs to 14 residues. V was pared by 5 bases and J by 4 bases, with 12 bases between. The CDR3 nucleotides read TGTGCCAGCAGTATGTCGGGGACATACAATGAGCAGTTCTTC. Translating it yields CASSMSGTYNEQFF.

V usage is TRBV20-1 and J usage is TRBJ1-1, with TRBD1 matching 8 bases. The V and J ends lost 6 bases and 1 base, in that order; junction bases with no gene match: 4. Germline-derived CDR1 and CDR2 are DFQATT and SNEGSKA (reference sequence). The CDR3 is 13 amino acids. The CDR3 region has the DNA TGCAGTGCGGCACAGGGGGAGAACACTGAAGCTTTCTTT. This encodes CSAAQGENTEAFF.

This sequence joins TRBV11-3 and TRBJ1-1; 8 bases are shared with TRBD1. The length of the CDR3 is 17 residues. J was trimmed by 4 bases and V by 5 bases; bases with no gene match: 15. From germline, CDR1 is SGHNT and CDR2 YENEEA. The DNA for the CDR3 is TGTGCCAGCAGCCGACGACAGGGGAGGATCGACGGCACTGAAGCTTTCTTT. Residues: CASSRRQGRIDGTEAFF. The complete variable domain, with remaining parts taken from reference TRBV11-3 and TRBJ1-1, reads EAGVVQSPRYKIIEKKQPVAFWCNPISGHNTLYWYLQNLGQGPELLIRYENEEAVDDSQLPKDRFSAERLKGVDSTLKIQPAELGDSAVYLCASSRRQGRIDGTEAFFGQGTRLTVV.

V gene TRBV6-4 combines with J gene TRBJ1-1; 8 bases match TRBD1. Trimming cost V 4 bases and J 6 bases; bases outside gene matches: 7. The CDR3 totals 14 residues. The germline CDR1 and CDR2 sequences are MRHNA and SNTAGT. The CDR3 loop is CASSADRGTPEAFF. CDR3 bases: TGTGCCAGCAGTGCCGACAGGGGAACGCCTGAAGCTTTCTTT.

The CDR3 here is CASSGGQAPDTQYF. The CDR3 nucleotides are TGTGCCAGCAGTGGGGGCCAGGCCCCCGATACGCAGTATTTT. V and J are TRBV2 and TRBJ2-3; a weak D match, TRBD1 (5 bases). The CDR3 loop spans 14 amino acids. Germline V gene data show CDR1 as SNHLY and CDR2 as FYNNEI. Trimming left V 4 bases short and J 6 bases short, with 14 bases between.

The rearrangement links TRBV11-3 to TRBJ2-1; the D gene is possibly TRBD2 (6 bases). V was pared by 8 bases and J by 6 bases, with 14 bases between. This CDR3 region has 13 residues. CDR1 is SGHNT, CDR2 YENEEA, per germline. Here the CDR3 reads CASGRHGGNEQFF. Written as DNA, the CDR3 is TGTGCCAGCGGCAGACACGGGGGCAATGAGCAGTTCTTC.

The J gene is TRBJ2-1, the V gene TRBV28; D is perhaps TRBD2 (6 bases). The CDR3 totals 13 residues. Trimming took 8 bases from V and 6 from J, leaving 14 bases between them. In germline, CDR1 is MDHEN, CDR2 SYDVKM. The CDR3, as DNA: TGTGCCAGCTGTCGGTCCGGGGGCAATGAGCAGTTCTTC. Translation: CASCRSGGNEQFF.

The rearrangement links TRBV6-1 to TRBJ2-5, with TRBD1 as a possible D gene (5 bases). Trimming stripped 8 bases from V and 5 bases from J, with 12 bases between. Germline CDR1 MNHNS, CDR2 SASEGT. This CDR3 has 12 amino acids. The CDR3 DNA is TGTGCCAGCTTAGGGGCAGGGGAGACCCAGTACTTC. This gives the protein CASLGAGETQYF.

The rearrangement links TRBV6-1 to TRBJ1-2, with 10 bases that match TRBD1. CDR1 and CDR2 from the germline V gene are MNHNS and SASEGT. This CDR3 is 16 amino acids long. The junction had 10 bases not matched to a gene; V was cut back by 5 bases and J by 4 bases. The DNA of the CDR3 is TGTGCCAGCAGTCCTCGGACAGGGGGGAACACCTATGGCTACACCTTC. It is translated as CASSPRTGGNTYGYTF.

The DNA of the CDR3 is TGTGCCAGCAAGTCCCGGACAGGGGGCCTTACAGATACGCAGTATTTT. It translates to CASKSRTGGLTDTQYF. The rearrangement joins TRBV27 to TRBJ2-3; 11 nucleotides line up with TRBD1. CDR1 and CDR2 from the germline V gene are MNHEY and SMNVEV (reference sequence). V dropped 7 bases and J dropped 3; count of bases not matched to a gene: 9. This CDR3 region has 16 residues.

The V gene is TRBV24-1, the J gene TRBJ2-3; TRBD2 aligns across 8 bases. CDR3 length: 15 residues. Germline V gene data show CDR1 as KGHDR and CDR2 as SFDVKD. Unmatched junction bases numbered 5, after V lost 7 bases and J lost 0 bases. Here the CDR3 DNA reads TGTGCCACCAGCTTAGCGGGACCTAGCACAGATACGCAGTATTTT. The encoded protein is CATSLAGPSTDTQYF.

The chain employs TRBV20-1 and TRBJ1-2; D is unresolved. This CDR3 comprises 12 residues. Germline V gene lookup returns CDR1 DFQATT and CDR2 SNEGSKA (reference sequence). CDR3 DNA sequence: TGCAGGCCCGAGGGAGGTGACTATGGCTACACCTTC. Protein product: CRPEGGDYGYTF.

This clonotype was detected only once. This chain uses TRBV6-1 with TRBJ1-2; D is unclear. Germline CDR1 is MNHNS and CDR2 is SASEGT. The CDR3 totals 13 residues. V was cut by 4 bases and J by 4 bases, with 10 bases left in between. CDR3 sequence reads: CASSASAAYGYTF. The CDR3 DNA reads TGTGCCAGCAGTGCCTCAGCGGCCTATGGCTACACCTTC.

In DNA, the CDR3 is TGTGCCAGTAGTTCGTACGGTATAAGGGGGACCCCTCAAAGCTCTGGGGCCAACGTCCTGACTTTC. Translation gives CASSSYGIRGTPQSSGANVLTF. The V and J genes are TRBV19 and TRBJ2-6; a possible D gene is TRBD1 (6 bases). Trimming removed 5 bases from V and 0 bases from J, with 29 bases in between. Germline CDR1 reads LNHDA; CDR2 reads SQIVND (reference sequence). The CDR3 covers 22 residues.